This T cell receptor (beta chain) was documented in a study of Ad26.COV2.S vaccination and SARS-CoV-2 variants. Indicated treatment: 15 to 20 received Ad26.COV2.S at low or high dose, single or two shots; about 5 received placebo; per-sample allocation not given. After the first vaccine or placebo injection, samples were drawn on day 63. The V segment lost 5 bases and the J segment 15 bases; nucleotides outside the gene matches: 9. Per the germline V gene, CDR1 is MDHEN and CDR2 is SYDVKM. The CDR3 extends over 12 amino acids. Measured with immunoSEQ multiplex PCR; TCRdb has only the in-frame clones, and not every one. The sample includes roughly 400,000 clones, less than 95% of them seen just once.

The sequence derives from a person between 18 and 65 years old who received the Ad26.COV2.S COVID-19 vaccine or a placebo. The starting material was peripheral blood, obtained in a trial of Ad26.COV2.S vaccine versus placebo. The rearrangement uses TRBV28 and TRBJ2-4; 8 positions agree with TRBD1. The CDR3 DNA is TGTGCCAGCAGTAGAGGACAGGGAATTTGGTACTTC. It codes for CASSRGQGIWYF.